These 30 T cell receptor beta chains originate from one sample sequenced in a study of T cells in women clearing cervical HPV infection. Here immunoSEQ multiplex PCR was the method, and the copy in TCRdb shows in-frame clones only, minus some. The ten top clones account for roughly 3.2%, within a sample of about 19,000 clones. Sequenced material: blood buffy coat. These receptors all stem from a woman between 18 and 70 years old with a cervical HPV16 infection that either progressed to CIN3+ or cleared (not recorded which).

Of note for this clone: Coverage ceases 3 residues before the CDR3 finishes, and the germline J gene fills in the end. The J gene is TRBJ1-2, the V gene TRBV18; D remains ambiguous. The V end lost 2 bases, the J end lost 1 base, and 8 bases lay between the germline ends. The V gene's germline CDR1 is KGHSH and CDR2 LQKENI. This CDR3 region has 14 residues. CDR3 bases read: TGTGCCAGCTCACCAGACCGGGTTAACTATGGC. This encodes CASSPDRVNYG. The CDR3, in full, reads CASSPDRVNYGYTF.

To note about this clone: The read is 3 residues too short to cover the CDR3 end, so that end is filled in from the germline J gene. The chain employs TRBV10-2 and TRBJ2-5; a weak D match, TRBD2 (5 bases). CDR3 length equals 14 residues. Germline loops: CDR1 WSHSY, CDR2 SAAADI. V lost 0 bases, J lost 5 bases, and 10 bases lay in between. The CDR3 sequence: CASSESGSDETQYF. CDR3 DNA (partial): TGCGCCAGCAGTGAGTCGGGTAGCGACGAGACC.

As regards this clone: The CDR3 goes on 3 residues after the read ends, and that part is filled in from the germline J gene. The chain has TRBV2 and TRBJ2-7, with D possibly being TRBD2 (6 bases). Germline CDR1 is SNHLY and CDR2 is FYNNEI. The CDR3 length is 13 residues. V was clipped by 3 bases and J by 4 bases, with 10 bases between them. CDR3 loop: CASSDKGTYEQYF. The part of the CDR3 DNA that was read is TGTGCCAGCAGTGATAAAGGGACTTACGAG.

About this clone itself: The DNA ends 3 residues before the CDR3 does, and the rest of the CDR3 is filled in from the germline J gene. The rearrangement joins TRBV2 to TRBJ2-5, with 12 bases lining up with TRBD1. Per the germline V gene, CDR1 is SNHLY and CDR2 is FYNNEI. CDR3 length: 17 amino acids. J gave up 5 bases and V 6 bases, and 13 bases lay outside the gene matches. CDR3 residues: CASRRPGTGGEWETQYF. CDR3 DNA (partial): TGTGCCAGCAGGCGGCCCGGGACAGGGGGCGAGTGGGAGACC.

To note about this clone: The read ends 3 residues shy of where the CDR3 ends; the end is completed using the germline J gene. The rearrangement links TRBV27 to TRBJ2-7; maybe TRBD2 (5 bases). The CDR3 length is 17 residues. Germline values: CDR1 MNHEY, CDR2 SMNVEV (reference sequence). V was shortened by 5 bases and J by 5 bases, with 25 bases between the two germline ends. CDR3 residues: CASSRTWTPFGLHEQYF. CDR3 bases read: TGTGCCAGCAGTCGGACTTGGACCCCTTTTGGACTCCACGAG.

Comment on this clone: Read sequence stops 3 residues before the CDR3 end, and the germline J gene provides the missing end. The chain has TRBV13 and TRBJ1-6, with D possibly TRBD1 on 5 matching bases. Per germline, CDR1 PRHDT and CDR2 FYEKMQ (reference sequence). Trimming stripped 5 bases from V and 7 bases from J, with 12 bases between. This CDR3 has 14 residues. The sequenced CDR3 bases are TGTGCCAGCAGCGGGCGACAGAACAATTCACCC. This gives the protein CASSGRQNNSP. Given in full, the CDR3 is CASSGRQNNSPLHF.

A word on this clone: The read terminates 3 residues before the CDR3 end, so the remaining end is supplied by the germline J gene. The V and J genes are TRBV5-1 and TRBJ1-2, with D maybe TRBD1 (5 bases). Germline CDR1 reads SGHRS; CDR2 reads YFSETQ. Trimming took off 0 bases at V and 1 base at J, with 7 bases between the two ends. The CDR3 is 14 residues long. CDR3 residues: CASSLDQGNYGYTF. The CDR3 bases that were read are TGCGCCAGCAGCTTGGATCAGGGTAACTATGGC.

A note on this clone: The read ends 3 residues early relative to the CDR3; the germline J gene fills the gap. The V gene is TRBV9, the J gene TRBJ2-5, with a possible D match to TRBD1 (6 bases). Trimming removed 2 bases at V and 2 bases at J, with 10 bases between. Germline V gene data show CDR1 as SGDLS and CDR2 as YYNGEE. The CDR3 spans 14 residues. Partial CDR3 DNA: TGTGCCAGCAGCGTGACCGGGACACAAGAGACC. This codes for CASSVTGTQET. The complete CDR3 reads CASSVTGTQETQYF.

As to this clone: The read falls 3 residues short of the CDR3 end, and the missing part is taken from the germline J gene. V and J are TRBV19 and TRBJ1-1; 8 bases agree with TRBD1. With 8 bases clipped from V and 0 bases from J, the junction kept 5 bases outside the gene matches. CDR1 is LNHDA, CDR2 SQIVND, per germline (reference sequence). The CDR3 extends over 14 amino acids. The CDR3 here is CASGQGTMNTEAFF. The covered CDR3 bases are TGTGCCAGTGGACAGGGAACCATGAACACTGAA.

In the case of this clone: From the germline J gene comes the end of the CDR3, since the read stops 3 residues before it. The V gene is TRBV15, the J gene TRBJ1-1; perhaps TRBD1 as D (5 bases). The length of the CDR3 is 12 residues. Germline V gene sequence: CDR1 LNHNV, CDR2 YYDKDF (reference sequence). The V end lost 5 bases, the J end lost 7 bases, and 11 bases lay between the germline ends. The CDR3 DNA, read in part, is TGTGCCACCAGCCGCAGGGCAGATGAA. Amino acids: CATSRRADE. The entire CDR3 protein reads CATSRRADEAFF.

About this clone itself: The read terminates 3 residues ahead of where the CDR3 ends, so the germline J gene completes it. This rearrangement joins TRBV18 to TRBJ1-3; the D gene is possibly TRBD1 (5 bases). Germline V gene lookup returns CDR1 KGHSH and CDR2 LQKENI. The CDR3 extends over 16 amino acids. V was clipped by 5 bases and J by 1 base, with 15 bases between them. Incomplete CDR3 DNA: TGTGCCAGCTCAACTCAGGGCTCGAATTCTGGAAACACC. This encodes CASSTQGSNSGNT. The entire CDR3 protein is CASSTQGSNSGNTIYF.

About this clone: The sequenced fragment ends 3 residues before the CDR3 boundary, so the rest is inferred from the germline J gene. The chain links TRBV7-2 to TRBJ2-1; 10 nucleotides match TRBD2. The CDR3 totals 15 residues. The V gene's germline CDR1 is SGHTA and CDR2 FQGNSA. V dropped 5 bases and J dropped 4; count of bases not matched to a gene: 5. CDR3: CASSPSSGSYNEQFF. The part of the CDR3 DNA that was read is TGTGCCAGCAGCCCCTCTAGCGGGAGTTACAATGAG.

Partial CDR3 DNA: TGTGCCAGCAGTGAAAGGCAGGGAACTAATGAAAAA. It specifies CASSERQGTNEK. The whole CDR3 is CASSERQGTNEKLFF. The gene calls are TRBV2 and TRBJ1-4, with D possibly TRBD1 on 5 matching bases. Read sequence stops 3 residues before the CDR3 end, and the germline J gene provides the missing end. With 2 bases removed from V and 1 base from J, the gap between germline ends came to 8 bases. Germline V gene lookup returns CDR1 SNHLY and CDR2 FYNNEI. This CDR3 spans 15 amino acids.

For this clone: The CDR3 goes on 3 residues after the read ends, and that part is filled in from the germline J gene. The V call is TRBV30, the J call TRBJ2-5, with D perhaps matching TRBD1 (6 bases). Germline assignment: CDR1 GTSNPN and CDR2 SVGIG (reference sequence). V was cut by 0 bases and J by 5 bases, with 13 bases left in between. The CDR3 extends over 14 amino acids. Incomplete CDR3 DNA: TGTGCCTGGAGTGTGGGACATATAACGGAGACC. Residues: CAWSVGHITET. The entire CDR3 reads CAWSVGHITETQYF.

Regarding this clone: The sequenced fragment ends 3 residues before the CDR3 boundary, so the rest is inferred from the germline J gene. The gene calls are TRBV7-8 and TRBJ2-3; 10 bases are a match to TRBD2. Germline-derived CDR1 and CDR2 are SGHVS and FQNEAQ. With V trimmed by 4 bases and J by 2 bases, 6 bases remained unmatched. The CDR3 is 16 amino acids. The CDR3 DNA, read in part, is TGTGCCAGCAGCTCCGTGACTAGCGGGTACACAGATACG. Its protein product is CASSSVTSGYTDT. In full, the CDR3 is CASSSVTSGYTDTQYF.

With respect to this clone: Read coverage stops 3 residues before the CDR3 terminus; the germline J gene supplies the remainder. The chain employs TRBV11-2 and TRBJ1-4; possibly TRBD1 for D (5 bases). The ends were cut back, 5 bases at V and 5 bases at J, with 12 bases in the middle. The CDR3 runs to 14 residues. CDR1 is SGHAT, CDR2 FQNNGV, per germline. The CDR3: CASSLDIYNEKLFF. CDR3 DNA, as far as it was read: TGTGCCAGCAGCCTGGACATTTACAATGAAAAA.

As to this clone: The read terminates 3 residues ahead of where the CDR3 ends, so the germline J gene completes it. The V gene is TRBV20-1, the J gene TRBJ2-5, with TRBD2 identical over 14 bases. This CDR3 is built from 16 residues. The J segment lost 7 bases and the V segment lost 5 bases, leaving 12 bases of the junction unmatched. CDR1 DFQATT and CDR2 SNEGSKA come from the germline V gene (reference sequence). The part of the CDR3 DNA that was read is TGCAGTGCTCAGTCTCCGGGACTAGCGGGGGCGGGGACC. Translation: CSAQSPGLAGAGT. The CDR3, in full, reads CSAQSPGLAGAGTQYF.

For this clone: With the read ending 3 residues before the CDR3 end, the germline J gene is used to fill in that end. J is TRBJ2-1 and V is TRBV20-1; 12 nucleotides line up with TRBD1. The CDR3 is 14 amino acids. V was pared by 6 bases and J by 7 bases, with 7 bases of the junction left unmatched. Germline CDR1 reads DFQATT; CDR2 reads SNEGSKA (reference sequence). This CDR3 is CSARPGQGANEQFF. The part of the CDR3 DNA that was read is TGCAGTGCAAGACCGGGACAGGGGGCAAATGAG.

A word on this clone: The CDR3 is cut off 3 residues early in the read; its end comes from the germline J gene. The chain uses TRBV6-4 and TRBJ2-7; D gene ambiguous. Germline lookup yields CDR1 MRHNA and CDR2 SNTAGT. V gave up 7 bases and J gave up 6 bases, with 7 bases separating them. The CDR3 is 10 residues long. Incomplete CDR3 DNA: TGTGCCAGCACCCCCCGCGAG. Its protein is CASTPRE. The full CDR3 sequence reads CASTPREQYF.

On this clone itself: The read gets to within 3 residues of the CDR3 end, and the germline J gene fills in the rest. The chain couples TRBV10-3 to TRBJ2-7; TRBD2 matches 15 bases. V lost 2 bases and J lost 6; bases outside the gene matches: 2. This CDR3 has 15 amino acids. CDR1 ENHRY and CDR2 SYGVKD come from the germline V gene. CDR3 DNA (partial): TGTGCCATCAGTGAGGGGGGACTAGCGGGGGGCGAG. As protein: CAISEGGLAGGE. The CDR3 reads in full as CAISEGGLAGGEQYF.

Incomplete CDR3 DNA: TGTGCCAGCAGTCCCCTTTACACCTACACTGAA. It yields the protein CASSPLYTYTE. In full, the CDR3 is CASSPLYTYTEAFF. The V and J genes are TRBV12-3 or TRBV12-4 and TRBJ1-1; D gene uncertain. The read ends 3 residues early relative to the CDR3; the germline J gene fills the gap. This CDR3 has 14 amino acids. V was trimmed by 5 bases and J by 3 bases, leaving 13 bases between them.

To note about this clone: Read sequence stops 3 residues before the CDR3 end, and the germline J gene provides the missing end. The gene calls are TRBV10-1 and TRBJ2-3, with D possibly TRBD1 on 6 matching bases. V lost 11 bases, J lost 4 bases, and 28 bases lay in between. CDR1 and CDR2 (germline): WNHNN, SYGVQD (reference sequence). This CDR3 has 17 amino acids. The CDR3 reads CARSPSKRTERADTQYF. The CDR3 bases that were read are TGCGCCCGTTCACCAAGCAAACGGACAGAAAGAGCAGATACG.

CDR3 residues: CSASIRTGSGAGWYGYTF. The sequenced CDR3 bases are TGCAGTGCGAGTATCCGAACGGGCTCAGGGGCCGGATGGTATGGC. This chain links TRBV20-1 with TRBJ1-2, with TRBD1 as a possible D gene (6 bases). The read finishes 3 residues shy of the CDR3 end, and the germline J gene is used to complete it. V was cut by 6 bases and J by 5 bases, with 31 bases left in between. The germline CDR1 and CDR2 sequences are DFQATT and SNEGSKA (reference sequence). The length of the CDR3 is 18 residues.

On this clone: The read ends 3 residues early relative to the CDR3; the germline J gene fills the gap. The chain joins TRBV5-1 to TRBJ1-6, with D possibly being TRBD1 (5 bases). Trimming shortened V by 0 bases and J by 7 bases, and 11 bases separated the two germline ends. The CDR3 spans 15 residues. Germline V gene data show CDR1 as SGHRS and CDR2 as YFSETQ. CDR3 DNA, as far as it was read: TGCGCCAGCAGCTTGGGAGCGGGGGTAAATTCACCC. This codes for CASSLGAGVNSP. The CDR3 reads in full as CASSLGAGVNSPLHF. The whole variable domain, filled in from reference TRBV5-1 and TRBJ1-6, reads KAGVTQTPRYLIKTRGQQVTLSCSPISGHRSVSWYQQTPGQGLQFLFEYFSETQRNKGNFPGRFSGRQFSNSRSEMNVSTLELGDSALYLCASSLGAGVNSPLHFGNGTRLTVT.

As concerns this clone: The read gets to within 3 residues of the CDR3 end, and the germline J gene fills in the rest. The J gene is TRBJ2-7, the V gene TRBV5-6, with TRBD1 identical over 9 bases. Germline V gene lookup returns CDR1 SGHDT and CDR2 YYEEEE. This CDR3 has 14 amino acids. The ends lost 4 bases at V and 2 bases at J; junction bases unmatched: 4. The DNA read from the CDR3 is TGTGCCAGCAGCCCTTGGGACAGGGCCTACGAG. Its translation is CASSPWDRAYE. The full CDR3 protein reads CASSPWDRAYEQYF.

CDR3 DNA, as far as it was read: TGTGCCAGCAGCCCAAAAGTGGGGGGTGAG. As protein: CASSPKVGGE. The full CDR3 protein is CASSPKVGGEQFF. The chain combines TRBV7-3 with TRBJ2-1, with D possibly being TRBD2 (6 bases). The CDR3 end lies 3 residues beyond the end of the read and is filled in from the germline J gene. Germline CDR1 and CDR2: SGHTA and FQGTGA. The CDR3 consists of 13 residues. Trimming removed 5 bases from V and 9 bases from J, with 14 bases in between.

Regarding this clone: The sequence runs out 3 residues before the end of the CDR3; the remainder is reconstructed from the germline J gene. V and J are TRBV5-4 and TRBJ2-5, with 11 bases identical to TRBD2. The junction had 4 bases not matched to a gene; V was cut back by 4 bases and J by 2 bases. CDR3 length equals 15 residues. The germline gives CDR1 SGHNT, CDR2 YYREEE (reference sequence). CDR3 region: CASSPGLAVQETQYF. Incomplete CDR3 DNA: TGTGCCAGCAGCCCGGGACTAGCGGTACAAGAGACC. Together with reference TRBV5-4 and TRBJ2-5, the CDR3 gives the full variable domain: ETGVTQSPTHLIKTRGQQVTLRCSSQSGHNTVSWYQQALGQGPQFIFQYYREEENGRGNFPPRFSGLQFPNYSSELNVNALELDDSALYLCASSPGLAVQETQYFGPGTRLLVL.

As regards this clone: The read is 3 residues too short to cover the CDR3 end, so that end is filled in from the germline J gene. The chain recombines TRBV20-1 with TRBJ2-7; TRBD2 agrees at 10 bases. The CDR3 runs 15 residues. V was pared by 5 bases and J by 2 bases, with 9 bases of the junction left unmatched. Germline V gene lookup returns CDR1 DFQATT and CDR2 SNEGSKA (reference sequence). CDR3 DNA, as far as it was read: TGCAGTGCTCCAAGCGCTAGCGGGGGTCCCTACGAG. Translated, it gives CSAPSASGGPYE. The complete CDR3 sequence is CSAPSASGGPYEQYF.

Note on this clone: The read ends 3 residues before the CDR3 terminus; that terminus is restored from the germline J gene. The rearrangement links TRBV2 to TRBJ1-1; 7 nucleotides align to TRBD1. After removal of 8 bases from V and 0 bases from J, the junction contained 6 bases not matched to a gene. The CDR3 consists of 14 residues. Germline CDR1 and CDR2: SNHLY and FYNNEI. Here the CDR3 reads CASRWDRLNTEAFF. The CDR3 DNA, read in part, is TGTGCCAGCCGTTGGGACAGATTGAACACTGAA.

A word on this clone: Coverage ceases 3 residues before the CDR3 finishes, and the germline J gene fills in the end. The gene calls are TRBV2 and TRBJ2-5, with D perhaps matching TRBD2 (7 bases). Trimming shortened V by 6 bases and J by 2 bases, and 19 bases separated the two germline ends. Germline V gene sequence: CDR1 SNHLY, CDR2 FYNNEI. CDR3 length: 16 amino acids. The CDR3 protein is CASSALGGGSQETQYF. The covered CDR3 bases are TGTGCCAGCAGCGCTTTGGGGGGGGGCTCTCAAGAGACC.